The rows below give T cell receptor beta chains drawn from one sample of a study of T cell repertoires in cytomegalovirus infection. From the reads, TCRdb called clonotypes with MiXCR, one entry per CDR3 protein. In the table there are around 450,000 distinct CDR3 sequences, approximately 33% of which are singletons. The sequencing input was PBMCs. The receptor set was obtained from a human donor in good health (CMV status not recorded). Some clones in this sample may be carry-over from other donors' samples. Both conserved end residues are part of each CDR3. The D gene is left open where the match is weak. Size tells how often a clone was seen (once, few, many) or the class of an expanded clone, and some rows leave it out.

j_gene | abundance | len | d_gene | v_gene | CDR3nt | CDR3aa
TRBJ2-1 | many | 15 | TRBD2 | TRBV7-2 | TGTGCCAGCAGCTCCGGGACTAGCGGGGTGGATGAGCAGTTCTTC | CASSSGTSGVDEQFF
TRBJ2-5 | few | 15 | - | TRBV6-5 | TGTGCCAGCAGTTACTCGATCGGACAAGAAGAGACCCAGTACTTC | CASSYSIGQEETQYF
TRBJ2-3 | few | 15 | TRBD2 | TRBV5-6 | TGTGCCAGCAGCATCGGACTAGCGGACACAGATACGCAGTATTTT | CASSIGLADTDTQYF
TRBJ2-1 | many | 16 | - | TRBV7-8 | TGTGCCAGCAGCTGGGGACAATCGCTCTCCTACAATGAGCAGTTCTTC | CASSWGQSLSYNEQFF
TRBJ2-5 | few | 14 | TRBD2 | TRBV7-6 | TGTGCCAGCAGCCCAGGACTAGTATACGAGACCCAGTACTTC | CASSPGLVYETQYF
TRBJ1-2 | - | 12 | - | TRBV6-2/TRBV6-3 | TGTGCCAGCAGTTACGGCGGCAATGGCTACACCTTC | CASSYGGNGYTF
TRBJ2-7 | - | 14 | TRBD1 | TRBV28 | TGTGCCAGCAGCCCCCCGGGACAGGACTACGAGCAGTACTTC | CASSPPGQDYEQYF
TRBJ1-1 | - | 12 | - | TRBV27 | TGTTCCAGCAAGGTAGGGAACACTGAAGCTTTCTTT | CSSKVGNTEAFF
TRBJ2-7 | - | 15 | - | TRBV4-2 | TGTGCCAGCAGCGGGGGGGCCGGAGGGTCCTACGAGCAGTACTTC | CASSGGAGGSYEQYF
TRBJ2-2 | many | 15 | - | TRBV19 | TGTGCCAGTAATCCAGGGGCCACAAACACCGGGGAGCTGTTTTTT | CASNPGATNTGELFF
TRBJ2-1 | - | 15 | - | TRBV2 | TGTGCCAGCACCCAACAGGGATACACCTACAATGAGCAGTTCTTC | CASTQQGYTYNEQFF
TRBJ1-3 | - | 14 | - | TRBV7-8 | TGTGCCAGCAGCCAGTGGGTCTCTGGAAACACCATATATTTT | CASSQWVSGNTIYF
TRBJ2-7 | few | 11 | - | TRBV6-1 | TGTGCCAGCAGAGGGTACCACGAGCAGTACTTC | CASRGYHEQYF
TRBJ2-7 | - | 14 | - | TRBV6-5 | TGTGCCAGCAGACTGCTATCAATATCCTACGAGCAGTACTTC | CASRLLSISYEQYF
TRBJ1-2 | - | 13 | - | TRBV28 | TGTGCCAGCAGTATCGGACGGATCTATGGCTACACCTTC | CASSIGRIYGYTF
TRBJ2-1 | - | 15 | - | TRBV6-2/TRBV6-3 | TGTGCCAGCACTTCATCCAAGAAGTCCTACAATGAGCAGTTCTTC | CASTSSKKSYNEQFF
TRBJ1-5 | - | 14 | TRBD1 | TRBV19 | TGTGCCAGTAGTATCACAGGGGAACATCAGCCCCAGCATTTT | CASSITGEHQPQHF
TRBJ2-1 | - | 19 | TRBD2 | TRBV7-6 | TGTGCCAGCAGCTTAGAGGCTAGCGGGGGGGCCCTTAACTACAATGAGCAGTTCTTC | CASSLEASGGALNYNEQFF
TRBJ1-2 | few | 14 | - | TRBV5-6 | TGTGCCAGCAGCGCGGGTTCTAACCGCCGGGGCTACACCTTC | CASSAGSNRRGYTF
TRBJ2-7 | few | 17 | - | TRBV6-5 | TGTGCCAGCAGTTCCACCGGAGGACGGAAGAGTCGCTACGAGCAGTACTTC | CASSSTGGRKSRYEQYF
TRBJ1-1 | few | 14 | TRBD1 | TRBV11-1 | TGTGCCAGCAGCGGTGGGACAGGAGGGACTGAAGCTTTCTTT | CASSGGTGGTEAFF
TRBJ2-4 | - | 16 | - | TRBV7-2 | TGTGCCAGCAGCCCAGGGAATCAGGGGGCCAAAAACATTCAGTACTTC | CASSPGNQGAKNIQYF
TRBJ2-7 | few | 13 | TRBD1 | TRBV20-1 | TGCAGTGCCGGGGACAGGGGGTTGGACGAGCAGTACTTC | CSAGDRGLDEQYF
TRBJ1-1 | few | 15 | - | TRBV19 | TGTGCCAGTAGTATTGTAGACGCGCTTAACACTGAAGCTTTCTTT | CASSIVDALNTEAFF
TRBJ2-3 | - | 15 | - | TRBV12-3/TRBV12-4 | TGTGCCAGCAGTTTTAGGGGGGATCGGACAGATACGCAGTATTTT | CASSFRGDRTDTQYF
TRBJ2-1 | few | 16 | TRBD1 | TRBV27 | TGTGCCAGCAGTTCCGCCGGGACAGGGAGATACAATGAGCAGTTCTTC | CASSSAGTGRYNEQFF
TRBJ1-2 | - | 14 | TRBD1 | TRBV12-3/TRBV12-4 | TGTGCCAGCAGTCCCACGACAGGGGTGGATGGCTACACCTTC | CASSPTTGVDGYTF
TRBJ1-5 | few | 14 | - | TRBV12-3/TRBV12-4 | TGTGCCAGCACCTTAACAGGGATCGGACAGCCCCAGCATTTT | CASTLTGIGQPQHF
TRBJ1-3 | few | 16 | - | TRBV7-6 | TGTGCCAGCAGCCCAGACCCATACAGGGATCGGAACACCATATATTTT | CASSPDPYRDRNTIYF
TRBJ2-6 | - | 15 | - | TRBV18 | TGTGCCAGCTCACCACTCTCGGATGGGGCCAACGTCCTGACTTTC | CASSPLSDGANVLTF
TRBJ1-2 | many | 15 | TRBD1 | TRBV7-8 | TGTGCCAGCAGCTTAGCGCAGGGGGCAGGATATGGCTACACCTTC | CASSLAQGAGYGYTF
TRBJ1-1 | many | 16 | - | TRBV7-2 | TGTGCCAGCAGCTTAGCGGTAGGGATCATGAACACTGAAGCTTTCTTT | CASSLAVGIMNTEAFF
TRBJ1-1 | few | 16 | - | TRBV6-8 | TGTGCCAGCAGTATACCACAGGGAATTGGGAACACTGAAGCTTTCTTT | CASSIPQGIGNTEAFF
TRBJ2-1 | - | 15 | - | TRBV12-3/TRBV12-4 | TGTGCCAGCACCTTAGGGGGGGCCTGGACGAATGAGCAGTTCTTC | CASTLGGAWTNEQFF
TRBJ2-7 | - | 12 | TRBD1 | TRBV2 | TGTGCCAGCACCACAGGGGCACCCGAGCAGTACTTC | CASTTGAPEQYF
TRBJ2-2 | few | 14 | - | TRBV20-1 | TGCAGTGCTAGAAGTATATACCAAACCGGGGAGCTGTTTTTT | CSARSIYQTGELFF
TRBJ2-7 | few | 13 | TRBD2 | TRBV7-2 | TGTGCCAGCAGACCGGCCTCGGGGGGCGAGCAGTACTTC | CASRPASGGEQYF
TRBJ2-1 | - | 12 | - | TRBV5-4 | TGTGCCAGCAGCTTGGCGGCGCGAGATCCGTTCTTC | CASSLAARDPFF
TRBJ2-7 | few | 14 | - | TRBV7-2 | TGTGCCAGCAGCCTAGGGGGATCGGGTTACGAGCAGTACTTC | CASSLGGSGYEQYF
TRBJ1-6 | - | 15 | TRBD1 | TRBV2 | TGTGCCAGCAGTGTCGTTAGGGGGCCAAATTCACCCCTCCACTTT | CASSVVRGPNSPLHF
TRBJ1-6 | - | 16 | TRBD1 | TRBV27 | TGTGCCAGCAGTTTATACCCGGGACAGGGTTACTCACCCCTCCACTTT | CASSLYPGQGYSPLHF
TRBJ2-2 | - | 13 | - | TRBV6-2/TRBV6-3 | TGTTCCAGCAGCTATACATACACCGGGGAGCTGTTTTTT | CSSSYTYTGELFF
TRBJ2-5 | - | 15 | - | TRBV28 | TGTGCCAGCAGCGTGATTACTCCGTCTTATCAGACCCAGTACTTC | CASSVITPSYQTQYF
TRBJ2-7 | many | 15 | TRBD2 | TRBV7-3 | TGTGCCAGCAGCCTCCATGGCGGGGGGTCCTACGAGCAGTACTTC | CASSLHGGGSYEQYF
TRBJ1-1 | many | 16 | - | TRBV7-2 | TGTGCCAGCAGCTTAGCTAACAGTCGGGTGAACACTGAAGCTTTCTTT | CASSLANSRVNTEAFF